Listed here are 28 T cell receptor beta chains from one sample, sequenced in a study of T cells in localized non-small cell lung cancer. Method: immunoSEQ multiplex PCR; TCRdb's copy keeps in-frame clones and lacks some. Counted here are 55,000 or so clones, around three quarters occurring once; the ten biggest clones make up about 4%. This specimen was PBMCs, taken before any cancer treatment. The receptor source for this set is a woman aged 35-75 years with stage II lung adenocarcinoma.

The chain employs TRBV19 and TRBJ2-4, with a weak D call TRBD2 (5 bases). The CDR3 is made up of 14 amino acids. The germline CDR1 and CDR2 sequences are LNHDA and SQIVND (reference sequence). V was shortened by 7 bases and J by 5 bases, with 15 bases between the two germline ends. CDR3 in DNA: TGTGCCAGTAAGGCAGAGAGGGTCGAAAACATTCAGTACTTC. Protein sequence: CASKAERVENIQYF.

This sequence joins TRBV4-2 and TRBJ1-5; D is possibly TRBD1 (5 bases). The germline CDR1 and CDR2 sequences are LGHNA and YNFKEQ. The CDR3 is made up of 16 amino acids. Trimming left V 2 bases short and J 5 bases short, with 16 bases between. Written as DNA, the CDR3 is TGTGCCAGCAGCCAAACACCGGGGCGGGACGATCAGCCCCAGCATTTT. Protein sequence: CASSQTPGRDDQPQHF.

The rearrangement joins TRBV7-2 to TRBJ1-5; D may be TRBD1 (5 bases). The V end was cut by 4 bases, the J end by 5 bases, with 9 bases between. CDR1 SGHTA and CDR2 FQGNSA come from the germline V gene. CDR3 length: 13 residues. The CDR3 loop is CASSSQGHQPQHF. The CDR3 bases are TGTGCCAGCAGCTCCCAGGGTCATCAGCCCCAGCATTTT.

The chain links TRBV19 to TRBJ1-1; D might be TRBD1 (5 bases). V lost 0 bases and J 2 bases, leaving 19 bases between the germline ends. Per germline, CDR1 LNHDA and CDR2 SQIVND (reference sequence). The CDR3 loop spans 18 amino acids. In DNA, the CDR3 is TGTGCCAGTAGTATAGATGGGACCTCAATTGGATTTAACACTGAAGCTTTCTTT. Its translation: CASSIDGTSIGFNTEAFF.

This clone appeared a few times. The V call is TRBV6-1, the J call TRBJ2-7, with TRBD1 matching over 8 bases. The germline gives CDR1 MNHNS, CDR2 SASEGT. J lost 7 bases, V lost 4 bases, and 12 bases had no gene match. This CDR3 has 15 residues. CDR3 DNA: TGTGCCAGCAGTGCCGGGACAGGCCCAAGGGGGGAGCAGTACTTC. Translated: CASSAGTGPRGEQYF.

CDR3 in DNA: TGTGCCTGGATGGGAGGAGGAGGGGTCTCCTACGAGCAGTACTTC. This translates into CAWMGGGGVSYEQYF. The chain uses TRBV30 and TRBJ2-7; tentative D call: TRBD2 (6 bases). The CDR3 has 15 residues. Germline lookup yields CDR1 GTSNPN and CDR2 SVGIG (reference sequence). Trimming took off 4 bases at V and 0 bases at J, with 16 bases between the two ends.

V gene TRBV6-6 combines with J gene TRBJ2-2; D may be TRBD1 or TRBD2 (5 bases each). Germline CDR1 is MNHNY and CDR2 is SVGAGI (reference sequence). The CDR3 runs 15 residues. V was trimmed by 5 bases and J by 0 bases, leaving 10 bases between them. CDR3: CASSGRQSNTGELFF. DNA for the CDR3: TGTGCCAGCAGTGGGAGACAGTCGAACACCGGGGAGCTGTTTTTT.

This chain connects TRBV6-5 to TRBJ1-1, with D possibly matching TRBD1 (5 bases). The CDR3 is 15 amino acids. Trimming removed 2 bases from V and 5 bases from J, with 15 bases in between. Germline CDR1 is MNHEY and CDR2 is SVGAGI. The CDR3 here is CASSYIIGGRTEAFF. DNA for the CDR3: TGTGCCAGCAGTTACATAATCGGGGGGAGGACTGAAGCTTTCTTT.

The genes are TRBV18 and TRBJ2-2; 8 positions agree with TRBD1. The CDR3 runs to 16 residues. Per germline, CDR1 KGHSH and CDR2 LQKENI. V lost 1 base, J lost 7 bases, and 8 bases stayed unmatched. CDR3 nucleotide sequence: TGTGCCAGCTCACCACAAGGACAGGGACGAGTCGGGGAGCTGTTTTTT. It specifies CASSPQGQGRVGELFF.

CDR3 bases: TGTGCCAGCGCCGACGGGAACACTGAAGCTTTCTTT. The encoded protein is CASADGNTEAFF. This chain links TRBV25-1 with TRBJ1-1; D is uncertain. This CDR3 region has 12 residues. Germline-derived CDR1 and CDR2 are MGHDK and SYGVNS. V lost 8 bases and J 1 base, leaving 8 bases between the germline ends.

This chain joins TRBV27 and TRBJ1-1; D remains ambiguous. The V and J ends lost 3 bases and 0 bases respectively, with 8 bases between them. Germline CDR1 MNHEY, CDR2 SMNVEV (reference sequence). The CDR3 has 14 amino acids. CDR3 nucleotide sequence: TGTGCCAGCAGTTTCTCGACCGTGAACACTGAAGCTTTCTTT. Amino acids: CASSFSTVNTEAFF.

This clone is a singleton in its sample. V is TRBV5-1 and J is TRBJ2-3; TRBD1 might be the D (5 bases). Trimming removed 5 bases from V and 2 bases from J, with 12 bases in between. Germline V CDR1 and CDR2: SGHRS, YFSETQ. The CDR3 is made up of 14 amino acids. The CDR3 DNA sequence: TGCGCCAGCAGTTTCGACAGTACCACAGATACGCAGTATTTT. Translated, it gives CASSFDSTTDTQYF. The variable domain in full, completed from reference TRBV5-1 and TRBJ2-3, reads KAGVTQTPRYLIKTRGQQVTLSCSPISGHRSVSWYQQTPGQGLQFLFEYFSETQRNKGNFPGRFSGRQFSNSRSEMNVSTLELGDSALYLCASSFDSTTDTQYFGPGTRLTVL.

The rearrangement uses TRBV30 and TRBJ2-7; 7 nucleotides line up with TRBD2. CDR1 GTSNPN and CDR2 SVGIG come from the germline V gene (reference sequence). V lost 0 bases to trimming and J lost 0 bases; unmatched junction nucleotides: 5. CDR3 size: 15 residues. The CDR3 is CAWSVPGGSSYEQYF. CDR3 nucleotide sequence: TGTGCCTGGAGTGTCCCGGGAGGCAGCTCCTACGAGCAGTACTTC.

The chain combines TRBV15 with TRBJ1-2; D gene ambiguous. Germline CDR1 reads LNHNV; CDR2 reads YYDKDF (reference sequence). This CDR3 is built from 14 residues. V lost 5 bases and J 5 bases, leaving 15 bases between the germline ends. In DNA, the CDR3 is TGTGCCACCAGCCCCGACGGGGATTGGTATGGCTACACCTTC. This gives the protein CATSPDGDWYGYTF.

The gene calls are TRBV7-9 and TRBJ2-1, with a weak D call TRBD1 (6 bases). V lost 0 bases to trimming and J lost 8 bases, with 14 bases between them. The germline V gene encodes CDR1 SEHNR and CDR2 FQNEAQ (reference sequence). There are 15 residues in the CDR3. CDR3 amino acids: CASSLAGQPLDEQFF. The CDR3 coding sequence is TGTGCCAGCAGCTTAGCGGGACAACCACTGGATGAGCAGTTCTTC.

This clone is labeled as medium-sized. The chain joins TRBV10-3 to TRBJ1-1; possibly TRBD1 for D (5 bases). From germline, CDR1 is ENHRY and CDR2 SYGVKD. The length of the CDR3 is 14 residues. Trimming took 3 bases from V and 4 from J, leaving 12 bases between them. The CDR3: CAISDGAGGTEAFF. Here the CDR3 DNA reads TGTGCCATCAGTGACGGGGCCGGGGGCACTGAAGCTTTCTTT.

Details on this clone: Other DNA sequences in the same sample also yield this CDR3. The chain is built from TRBV7-2 and TRBJ1-1; a weak D match, TRBD1 (6 bases). Trimming removed 4 bases at V and 1 base at J, with 7 bases between. The CDR3 has 13 amino acids. Germline V lookup: CDR1 SGHTA, CDR2 FQGNSA. CDR3 in DNA: TGTGCCAGCAGCTCGGGACAGAACACTGAAGCTTTCTTT. Its protein is CASSSGQNTEAFF.

CDR3 nucleotide sequence: TGTGCCAGCAGCTTACGGAGGGAATCACCCCTCCACTTT. Its protein is CASSLRRESPLHF. The genes are TRBV7-3 and TRBJ1-6; D remains ambiguous. Trimming took 2 bases from V and 10 from J, leaving 9 bases between them. The CDR3 length is 13 residues. The germline V gene encodes CDR1 SGHTA and CDR2 FQGTGA.

The V and J genes are TRBV19 and TRBJ2-3, with TRBD2 identical over 11 bases. The CDR3 consists of 16 residues. Germline loops: CDR1 LNHDA, CDR2 SQIVND (reference sequence). Unmatched junction bases numbered 6, after V lost 4 bases and J lost 3 bases. CDR3 loop: CASSRTSGGTTDTQYF. The CDR3 bases are TGTGCCAGTAGTAGAACTAGCGGGGGTACGACAGATACGCAGTATTTT.

The CDR3 nucleotides read TGTGCCAGTAGGGACAGGGGAAACACCGGGGAGCTGTTTTTT. Its translation: CASRDRGNTGELFF. The chain employs TRBV19 and TRBJ2-2; 9 positions match TRBD1. Trimming removed 6 bases from V and 2 bases from J; junction bases left unmatched: 1. This CDR3 region has 14 residues. Germline V gene sequence: CDR1 LNHDA, CDR2 SQIVND (reference sequence).

The chain couples TRBV6-5 to TRBJ1-1, with D possibly TRBD1 on 6 matching bases. Germline values: CDR1 MNHEY, CDR2 SVGAGI. V lost 2 bases, J lost 5 bases, and 15 bases lay in between. This CDR3 has 15 amino acids. The chain's CDR3 is CASSYDRGGGTEAFF. The CDR3 DNA reads as TGTGCCAGCAGTTACGACCGGGGAGGGGGTACTGAAGCTTTCTTT.

This clone appeared once. The rearrangement links TRBV6-1 to TRBJ1-5; 9 positions match TRBD1. The trim removed 4 bases at V and 0 bases at J, leaving 4 bases unmatched. The germline CDR1 and CDR2 sequences are MNHNS and SASEGT. The CDR3 is 16 residues long. The CDR3 here is CASSVGQGYSNQPQHF. In DNA, the CDR3 is TGTGCCAGCAGTGTCGGACAGGGGTATAGCAATCAGCCCCAGCATTTT.

The V call is TRBV28, the J call TRBJ2-1, with TRBD1 as a possible D gene (6 bases). CDR3 length: 14 residues. Germline V CDR1 and CDR2: MDHEN, SYDVKM. Trimming cost V 4 bases and J 3 bases, with 10 bases left between them. This CDR3 reads CASSWDNFYNEQFF. The CDR3 coding sequence is TGTGCCAGCAGTTGGGACAACTTCTACAATGAGCAGTTCTTC.

The rearrangement joins TRBV9 to TRBJ2-7; a possible D gene is TRBD1 (6 bases). Trimming removed 3 bases from V and 5 bases from J, with 12 bases in between. From germline, CDR1 is SGDLS and CDR2 YYNGEE. The CDR3 is made up of 13 amino acids. CDR3 coding DNA: TGTGCCAGCAGCGAACAGACAGGCGACGAGCAGTACTTC. Its translation: CASSEQTGDEQYF.

The chain joins TRBV7-9 to TRBJ1-1; perhaps TRBD1 as D (6 bases). This CDR3 comprises 15 residues. The germline V and J ends were trimmed by 7 bases and 7 bases, with 22 bases remaining between them. Germline CDR1 SEHNR, CDR2 FQNEAQ (reference sequence). CDR3 nucleotides: TGTGCCAGCACCCCTGCCGGGGGGCAGAGGGGTGAAGCTTTCTTT. The encoded protein is CASTPAGGQRGEAFF.

V usage is TRBV2 and J usage is TRBJ2-3; TRBD1 aligns across 7 bases. The CDR3 consists of 15 residues. J gave up 3 bases and V 6 bases, and 9 bases lay outside the gene matches. Germline V gene sequence: CDR1 SNHLY, CDR2 FYNNEI. CDR3 coding DNA: TGTGCCAGCAGGGCCCTAGGGGGCCGGACAGATACGCAGTATTTT. Residues: CASRALGGRTDTQYF. The full variable domain, completed using reference TRBV2 and TRBJ2-3, is EPEVTQTPSHQVTQMGQEVILRCVPISNHLYFYWYRQILGQKVEFLVSFYNNEISEKSEIFDDQFSVERPDGSNFTLKIRSTKLEDSAMYFCASRALGGRTDTQYFGPGTRLTVL.

The chain combines TRBV6-4 with TRBJ2-2; D tentatively fits TRBD1 or TRBD2 (5 bases each). This CDR3 has 14 amino acids. Germline V lookup: CDR1 MRHNA, CDR2 SNTAGT. Trimming cost V 8 bases and J 5 bases, with 15 bases left between them. The CDR3 DNA sequence: TGTGCCAGCGAGAGGGACCTGGGGACCGGGGAGCTGTTTTTT. This codes for CASERDLGTGELFF.

This clone was counted once. The chain joins TRBV28 to TRBJ1-1, with TRBD1 identical over 8 bases. The CDR3 is 15 amino acids. V was clipped by 4 bases and J by 6 bases; unmatched bases: 10. The V gene's germline CDR1 is MDHEN and CDR2 SYDVKM. The chain's CDR3 is CASSSPSGGDAEAFF. CDR3 DNA: TGTGCCAGCAGTTCCCCTTCAGGGGGCGACGCTGAAGCTTTCTTT.